The 31 T cell receptor beta chains in this list originate from one sample, sequenced in a study of human T cells and chemical hapten exposure. Time point in this sample: pre-sensitization, week 0. Noted treatment: therapeutic diphenylcyclopropenone sensitization with weekly scalp DPC. Blood, whole and unfractionated, served as the source for total RNA extraction. TCRdb re-derived calls from the RACE reads in MiXCR, one entry per CDR3 protein. The table has over 50,000 distinct CDR3 sequences, approximately 9.6% seen once; the top ten hold 9.5% to 10%. The source material was whole blood, sampled in connection with sensitization to the hapten diphenylcyclopropenone (DPC). These receptors were obtained from a woman in her 30s with alopecia areata. Some clones in this sample may be carry-over from other donors' samples.

This chain uses TRBV5-1 with TRBJ2-7, with 9 bases identical to TRBD1. Germline lookup yields CDR1 SGHRS and CDR2 YFSETQ. V trimming: 1 base; J trimming: 4 bases; junction bases outside the gene matches: 6. CDR3 length: 15 amino acids. The CDR3 DNA reads TGCGCCAGCAGCTTGCAACAGGGGGCAAGGTACGAGCAGTACTTC. Residues: CASSLQQGARYEQYF.

This clonotype was seen more than once but under ten times. The rearrangement joins TRBV7-2 to TRBJ1-5, with TRBD1 as a possible D gene (5 bases). Per germline, CDR1 SGHTA and CDR2 FQGNSA. V dropped 5 bases and J dropped 4 bases, with 15 bases sitting between them. CDR3 length equals 15 residues. CDR3 coding DNA: TGTGCCAGCAGCCCCCGAACAGGAGGGAATCAGCCCCAGCATTTT. Amino acids: CASSPRTGGNQPQHF. The full variable domain, in which reference TRBV7-2 and TRBJ1-5 provide the parts outside the CDR3, is GAGVSQSPSNKVTEKGKDVELRCDPISGHTALYWYRQSLGQGLEFLIYFQGNSAPDKSGLPSDRFSAERTGGSVSTLTIQRTQQEDSAVYLCASSPRTGGNQPQHFGDGTRLSIL.

This clonotype was recorded at least ten times. The V gene is TRBV12-3 or TRBV12-4, the J gene TRBJ1-6; 7 nucleotides match TRBD1. V was pared by 6 bases and J by 7 bases, with 9 bases of the junction left unmatched. The length of the CDR3 is 15 residues. The CDR3 bases are TGTGCCAGCAGCCTAGGACAGGAAGACAATTCACCCCTCCACTTT. This codes for CASSLGQEDNSPLHF.

There are a few counts of this clonotype. J is TRBJ2-3 and V is TRBV27; the match to TRBD2 covers 8 bases. Germline CDR1 MNHEY, CDR2 SMNVEV (reference sequence). Unmatched junction bases numbered 7, after V lost 6 bases and J lost 2 bases. The CDR3 contains 15 residues. The CDR3 DNA reads TGTGCCAGCAGCCCCCAGCGGGGGCTCACAGATACGCAGTATTTT. Translated, it gives CASSPQRGLTDTQYF.

The chain couples TRBV20-1 to TRBJ2-7; D might be TRBD1 (7 bases). The ends were cut back, 3 bases at V and 2 bases at J, with 17 bases in the middle. The CDR3 extends over 15 amino acids. The germline V gene encodes CDR1 DFQATT and CDR2 SNEGSKA (reference sequence). The CDR3 loop reads CSARHSPGGTYEQYF. In DNA, the CDR3 is TGCAGTGCTAGGCATAGCCCAGGGGGGACCTACGAGCAGTACTTC.

The J gene is TRBJ2-7, the V gene TRBV27; TRBD1 aligns across 8 bases. Trimming removed 5 bases from V and 5 bases from J; junction bases left unmatched: 17. CDR3 size: 17 residues. CDR1 is MNHEY, CDR2 SMNVEV, per germline (reference sequence). The CDR3 sequence: CASSRVTGTGRIDEQYF. DNA of the CDR3: TGTGCCAGCAGTCGGGTGACCGGGACAGGTCGTATCGACGAGCAGTACTTC.

This chain joins TRBV7-2 and TRBJ2-3; 15 bases map to TRBD2. Germline CDR1 SGHTA, CDR2 FQGNSA. Germline trimming cut 1 base from V and 11 bases from J; bases unmatched to any gene: 13. CDR3 length equals 18 residues. CDR3 bases: TGTGCCAGCAGCTTAGAGGAAGGACTAGCGGGGGGGCCAAGGAAGCAGTATTTT. This gives the protein CASSLEEGLAGGPRKQYF.

This sequence joins TRBV7-8 and TRBJ2-5; 9 bases are a match to TRBD2. Unmatched junction bases numbered 7, after V lost 5 bases and J lost 0 bases. The CDR3 is made up of 16 amino acids. Germline-derived CDR1 and CDR2 are SGHVS and FQNEAQ. The CDR3 spells CASSPGLATYQETQYF. In DNA, the CDR3 is TGTGCCAGCAGCCCGGGACTAGCCACGTACCAAGAGACCCAGTACTTC.

Many counts were recorded for this clonotype. This rearrangement joins TRBV7-9 to TRBJ2-7; the D gene is possibly TRBD2 (6 bases). V shed 1 base and J shed 4 bases, with 11 bases lying between them. The CDR3 has 14 residues. Germline V gene data show CDR1 as SEHNR and CDR2 as FQNEAQ (reference sequence). Written as DNA, the CDR3 is TGTGCCAGCAGCTTAGAGGCGGGGAGGTACGAGCAGTACTTC. This gives the protein CASSLEAGRYEQYF.

The genes are TRBV7-9 and TRBJ1-3; no firm D call. The V end was cut by 1 base, the J end by 0 bases, with 7 bases between. CDR3 size: 15 residues. Germline loops: CDR1 SEHNR, CDR2 FQNEAQ (reference sequence). For the CDR3, the DNA is TGTGCCAGCAGCTTAGGGAAAGACTCTGGAAACACCATATATTTT. Translation: CASSLGKDSGNTIYF.

This clonotype has a handful of counts. CDR3 DNA sequence: TGTGCCAGCAGCGTTGGACAGGGGTGGACAGATACGCAGTATTTT. Its protein is CASSVGQGWTDTQYF. The J gene is TRBJ2-3, the V gene TRBV9, with 9 positions matching TRBD1. Per germline, CDR1 SGDLS and CDR2 YYNGEE. The CDR3 spans 15 residues. The trim removed 2 bases at V and 3 bases at J, leaving 4 bases unmatched.

This clonotype came up once. The J gene is TRBJ1-2, the V gene TRBV5-6; D call uncertain. The CDR3 contains 15 residues. The V and J ends lost 8 bases and 6 bases respectively, with 23 bases between them. The germline V gene encodes CDR1 SGHDT and CDR2 YYEEEE. The CDR3 loop reads CASQLGVGGSHGYTF. The CDR3 region has the DNA TGTGCCAGTCAGCTTGGAGTTGGAGGGAGTCATGGCTACACCTTC.

The rearrangement joins TRBV28 to TRBJ2-4; tentatively, D is TRBD2 (5 bases). V lost 7 bases to trimming and J lost 1 base, with 14 bases between them. This CDR3 region has 15 residues. Germline CDR1 reads MDHEN; CDR2 reads SYDVKM. DNA of the CDR3: TGTGCCAGCATTCCCAACGGGGTTGCCAAAAACATTCAGTACTTC. Protein product: CASIPNGVAKNIQYF.

The table lists this clonotype with a few counts. The chain uses TRBV6-1 and TRBJ1-5, with D maybe TRBD1 (5 bases). Germline values: CDR1 MNHNS, CDR2 SASEGT. The CDR3 runs 15 residues. V lost 8 bases to trimming and J lost 2 bases, with 16 bases between them. CDR3: CASVPGVGGNQPQHF. The CDR3, as DNA: TGTGCCAGCGTACCGGGGGTGGGAGGCAATCAGCCCCAGCATTTT.

This chain connects TRBV5-4 to TRBJ2-3; D is perhaps TRBD1 (5 bases). This CDR3 is 15 amino acids long. Germline V gives CDR1 SGHNT, CDR2 YYREEE (reference sequence). Trimming removed 0 bases at V and 2 bases at J, with 10 bases between. The CDR3 sequence is CASSLGGRSTDTQYF. The CDR3 DNA is TGTGCCAGCAGCTTGGGGGGCCGATCCACAGATACGCAGTATTTT.

The chain joins TRBV5-1 to TRBJ2-6, with D unresolved. The germline gives CDR1 SGHRS, CDR2 YFSETQ. The CDR3 runs 17 residues. Trimming cost V 0 bases and J 0 bases, with 10 bases left between them. In DNA form, the CDR3 reads TGCGCCAGCAGCTTGGAGATGCCGGGCTCTGGGGCCAACGTCCTGACTTTC. It encodes CASSLEMPGSGANVLTF. Drawing the rest from reference TRBV5-1 and TRBJ2-6, the complete variable domain is KAGVTQTPRYLIKTRGQQVTLSCSPISGHRSVSWYQQTPGQGLQFLFEYFSETQRNKGNFPGRFSGRQFSNSRSEMNVSTLELGDSALYLCASSLEMPGSGANVLTFGAGSRLTVL.

This clonotype was recorded many times. As DNA, the CDR3 is TGTGCCAGCACCGGGACACACGGCAATCAGCCCCAGCATTTT. As protein: CASTGTHGNQPQHF. This chain connects TRBV28 to TRBJ1-5, with D perhaps matching TRBD1 (6 bases). This CDR3 has 14 residues. V gave up 7 bases and J gave up 2 bases, with 12 bases separating them. In germline, CDR1 is MDHEN, CDR2 SYDVKM.

This clonotype was detected ten times or more. The V and J genes are TRBV6-6 and TRBJ2-1; the D gene is possibly TRBD1 (6 bases). V was cut by 7 bases and J by 2 bases, with 15 bases left in between. CDR1 and CDR2 (germline): MNHNY, SVGAGI (reference sequence). This CDR3 comprises 15 residues. CDR3 amino acids: CASKEYRDTYNEQFF. The CDR3 DNA sequence: TGTGCCAGCAAAGAATACCGGGACACCTACAATGAGCAGTTCTTC.

The J gene is TRBJ1-1, the V gene TRBV7-2, with D unresolved. Germline CDR1 reads SGHTA; CDR2 reads FQGNSA. CDR3 length: 14 amino acids. Trimming took 6 bases from V and 1 from J, leaving 12 bases between them. The CDR3 here is CASSLQSGNTEAFF. The DNA of the CDR3 is TGTGCCAGCAGTCTACAGTCTGGGAACACTGAAGCTTTCTTT.

The V gene is TRBV28, the J gene TRBJ2-3; 10 bases map to TRBD2. Germline V gene sequence: CDR1 MDHEN, CDR2 SYDVKM. The V segment lost 5 bases and the J segment 6 bases; nucleotides outside the gene matches: 17. This CDR3 has 18 residues. CDR3 sequence: CASSPSTLAGGGRDTQYF. CDR3 DNA sequence: TGTGCCAGCAGTCCGAGCACCTTAGCGGGGGGAGGTCGGGATACGCAGTATTTT.

This chain connects TRBV20-1 to TRBJ2-7; 10 bases are a match to TRBD2. Germline V gives CDR1 DFQATT, CDR2 SNEGSKA (reference sequence). This CDR3 has 14 residues. J lost 1 base, V lost 1 base, and 1 base had no gene match. The CDR3 bases are TGCAGTGCTAGAGGGACTAGCGGTTCCTACGAGCAGTACTTC. This encodes CSARGTSGSYEQYF.

There are a few counts of this clonotype. The chain recombines TRBV30 with TRBJ1-5; TRBD1 agrees at 7 bases. The CDR3 has 14 amino acids. The junction had 5 bases not matched to a gene; V was cut back by 1 base and J by 5 bases. CDR1 is GTSNPN, CDR2 SVGIG, per germline (reference sequence). The chain's CDR3 is CAWSELGGDQPQHF. The CDR3 coding sequence is TGTGCCTGGAGTGAACTAGGGGGCGATCAGCCCCAGCATTTT.

The chain uses TRBV4-3 and TRBJ2-5, with a possible D match to TRBD2 (6 bases). The germline V gene has CDR1 LGHNA and CDR2 YSLEER. V was clipped by 0 bases and J by 3 bases, with 11 bases between them. The CDR3 consists of 15 residues. The DNA for the CDR3 is TGCGCCAGCAGCCAAGACCGGCTAGCGAAAGAGACCCAGTACTTC. Translated, it gives CASSQDRLAKETQYF.

This clonotype was observed at least ten times. The V call is TRBV21-1, the J call TRBJ1-4. TRBV21-1 is reported as a pseudogene. The CDR3 spans 16 residues. The CDR3: CASSKVDRRAPEKLFF. The CDR3 coding sequence is TGTGCCAGCAGCAAAGTCGACAGGAGGGCTCCTGAAAAACTGTTTTTT.

This chain joins TRBV6-5 and TRBJ1-4; possibly TRBD1 for D (6 bases). Trimming pared 0 bases from V and 3 bases from J, leaving 11 bases between. This CDR3 is built from 16 residues. CDR1 and CDR2 (germline): MNHEY, SVGAGI. CDR3 sequence: CASSYSAGAANEKLFF. CDR3 DNA: TGTGCCAGCAGTTACTCGGCGGGGGCGGCTAATGAAAAACTGTTTTTT.

V gene TRBV13 combines with J gene TRBJ1-1; possible D gene TRBD1, 5 bases. Trimming cost V 7 bases and J 2 bases, with 17 bases left between them. The CDR3 consists of 15 residues. Germline V lookup: CDR1 PRHDT, CDR2 FYEKMQ (reference sequence). This CDR3 is CASTVRGEVNTEAFF. Written as DNA, the CDR3 is TGTGCCAGCACCGTTCGGGGGGAGGTTAACACTGAAGCTTTCTTT.

The chain couples TRBV15 to TRBJ1-2; D unclear. The V end lost 6 bases, the J end lost 0 bases, and 11 bases lay between the germline ends. CDR1 and CDR2 (germline): LNHNV, YYDKDF (reference sequence). CDR3 length: 14 amino acids. The chain's CDR3 is CATSWAEANYGYTF. The CDR3 DNA sequence: TGTGCCACCAGTTGGGCAGAAGCTAACTATGGCTACACCTTC.

Note on this clonotype: The junction shows a germline mismatch at one end, possibly a read error. The gene calls are TRBV20-1 and TRBJ2-5; 13 nucleotides match TRBD2. Per the germline V gene, CDR1 is DFQATT and CDR2 is SNEGSKA (reference sequence). The CDR3 length is 15 residues. In nucleotides, the CDR3 is TGCACTGCTAGACCACTAGCGGGGGGGGGAGAGACCCAGTACTTC. Translated, it gives CTARPLAGGGETQYF.

The chain carries TRBV3-1 and TRBJ1-1, with 10 bases that match TRBD1. CDR1 LGHDT and CDR2 YNNKEL come from the germline V gene (reference sequence). The CDR3 extends over 16 amino acids. The V and J ends lost 3 bases and 4 bases, in that order; junction bases with no gene match: 8. This CDR3 is CASSQEWTGGSTEAFF. DNA of the CDR3: TGTGCCAGCAGCCAGGAATGGACAGGGGGGAGCACTGAAGCTTTCTTT.

Many counts were recorded for this clonotype. The chain carries TRBV28 and TRBJ1-1; 8 bases map to TRBD1. The CDR3 consists of 15 residues. With 5 bases clipped from V and 7 bases from J, the junction kept 12 bases outside the gene matches. Germline lookup yields CDR1 MDHEN and CDR2 SYDVKM. CDR3 nucleotide sequence: TGTGCCAGCAGTCCCACCTTAGCAGGGGGCCTTGAAGCTTTCTTT. The encoded protein is CASSPTLAGGLEAFF.

The gene calls are TRBV7-8 and TRBJ1-5; D gene ambiguous. CDR1 is SGHVS, CDR2 FQNEAQ, per germline. Trimming pared 5 bases from V and 5 bases from J, leaving 16 bases between. This CDR3 contains 15 residues. CDR3 sequence: CASSPGFNPYQPQHF. In DNA, the CDR3 is TGTGCCAGCAGCCCCGGCTTCAACCCTTATCAGCCCCAGCATTTT.